This TCR beta chain derives from a study of STAT5B mutations in CD4+ large granular lymphocyte leukemia. Assay used: immunoSEQ multiplex PCR; TCRdb lists only in-frame clones, some missing. The sample has tens of thousands of clones, approximately 83% seen once; the top ten hold about 3%. The CDR3 runs 11 residues. Trimming removed 6 bases at V and 3 bases at J, with 5 bases between. The germline CDR1 and CDR2 sequences are MNHEY and SVGAGI. This TCR came from a human donor in good health. Sequencing was done on a sample of CD4+ T cells from blood buffy coats. The rearrangement uses TRBV6-5 and TRBJ2-5; the D is unclear. The CDR3 sequence: CASSAKETQYF. The CDR3 DNA sequence: TGTGCCAGCAGCGCGAAAGAGACCCAGTACTTC.